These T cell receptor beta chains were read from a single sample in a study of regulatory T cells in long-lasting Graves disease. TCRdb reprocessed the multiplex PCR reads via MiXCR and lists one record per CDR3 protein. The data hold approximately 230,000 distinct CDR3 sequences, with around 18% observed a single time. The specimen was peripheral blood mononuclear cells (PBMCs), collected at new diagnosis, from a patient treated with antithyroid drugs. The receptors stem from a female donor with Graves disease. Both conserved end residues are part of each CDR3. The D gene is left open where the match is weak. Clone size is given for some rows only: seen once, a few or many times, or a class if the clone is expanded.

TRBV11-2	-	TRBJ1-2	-	CASSLDKGRYGYTF	TGTGCCAGCAGCTTAGATAAAGGGCGTTATGGCTACACCTTC
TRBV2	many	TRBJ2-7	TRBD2	CASSGTSGTSYEQYF	TGTGCCAGCTCTGGGACTAGCGGGACCTCCTACGAGCAGTACTTC
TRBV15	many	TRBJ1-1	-	CATSREGILNTEAFF	TGTGCCACCAGCAGAGAAGGGATCCTGAACACTGAAGCTTTCTTT
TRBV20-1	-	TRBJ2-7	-	CSAQRPADEQYF	TGCAGTGCTCAGAGACCTGCTGACGAGCAGTACTTC
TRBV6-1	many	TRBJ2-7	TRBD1	CASSAGTVFAYEQYF	TGTGCCAGCAGTGCCGGGACAGTGTTCGCCTACGAGCAGTACTTC
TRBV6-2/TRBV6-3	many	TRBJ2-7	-	CASTLGRVVDEQYF	TGTGCCAGCACCCTGGGCAGGGTGGTCGACGAGCAGTACTTC
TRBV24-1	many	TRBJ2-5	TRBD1	CATGTELQETQYF	TGTGCCACCGGGACAGAGCTCCAAGAGACCCAGTACTTC
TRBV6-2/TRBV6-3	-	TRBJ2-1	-	CASSDGSSSYNEQFF	TGTGCCAGCAGTGATGGGTCAAGCTCCTACAATGAGCAGTTCTTC
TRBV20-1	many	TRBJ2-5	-	CSARVGWDQYF	TGCAGTGCTCGGGTGGGGTGGGACCAGTACTTC
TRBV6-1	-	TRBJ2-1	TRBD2	CASRGSKGGLAGDNEQFF	TGTGCCAGCAGAGGGAGCAAGGGGGGACTAGCGGGAGACAATGAGCAGTTCTTC
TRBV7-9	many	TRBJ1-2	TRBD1	CASSLLQGANYGYTF	TGTGCCAGCAGCTTACTACAGGGGGCTAACTATGGCTACACCTTC
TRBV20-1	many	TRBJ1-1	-	CSARGQDEAFF	TGCAGTGCTAGAGGGCAGGATGAAGCTTTCTTT
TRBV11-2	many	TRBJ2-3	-	CASSLAALYTDTQYF	TGTGCCAGCAGCTTAGCAGCGCTCTACACAGATACGCAGTATTTT
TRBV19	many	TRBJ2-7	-	CASTDGTYEQYF	TGTGCCAGCACCGACGGAACCTACGAGCAGTACTTC
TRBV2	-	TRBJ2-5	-	CASRRALETQYF	TGTGCCAGCAGGAGGGCCTTGGAGACCCAGTACTTC